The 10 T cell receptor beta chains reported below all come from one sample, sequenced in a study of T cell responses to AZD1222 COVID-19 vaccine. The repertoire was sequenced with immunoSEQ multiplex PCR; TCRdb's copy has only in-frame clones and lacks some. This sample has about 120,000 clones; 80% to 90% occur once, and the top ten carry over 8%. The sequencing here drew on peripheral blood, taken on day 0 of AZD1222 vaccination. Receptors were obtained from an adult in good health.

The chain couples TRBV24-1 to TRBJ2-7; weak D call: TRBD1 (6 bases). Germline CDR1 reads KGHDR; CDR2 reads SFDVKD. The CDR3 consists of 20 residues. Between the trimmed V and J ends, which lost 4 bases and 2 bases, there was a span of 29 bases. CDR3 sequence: CATSDHERHVRQVFAYEQYF. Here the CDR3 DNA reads TGTGCCACCAGTGACCACGAACGACACGTGAGACAGGTATTTGCCTACGAGCAGTACTTC.

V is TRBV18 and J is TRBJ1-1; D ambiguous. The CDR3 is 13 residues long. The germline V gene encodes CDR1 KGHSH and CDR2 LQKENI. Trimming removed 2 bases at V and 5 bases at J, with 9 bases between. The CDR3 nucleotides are TGTGCCAGCTCACCATTTAGCGCAACTGAAGCTTTCTTT. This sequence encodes CASSPFSATEAFF. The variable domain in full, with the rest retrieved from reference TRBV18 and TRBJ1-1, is NAGVMQNPRHLVRRRGQEARLRCSPMKGHSHVYWYRQLPEEGLKFMVYLQKENIIDESGMPKERFSAEFPKEGPSILRIQQVVRGDSAAYFCASSPFSATEAFFGQGTRLTVV.

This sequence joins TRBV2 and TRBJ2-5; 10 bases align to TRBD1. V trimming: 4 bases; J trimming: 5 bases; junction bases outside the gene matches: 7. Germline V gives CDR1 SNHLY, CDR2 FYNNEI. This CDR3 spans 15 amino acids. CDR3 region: CASSVTTGGWETQYF. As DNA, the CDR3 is TGTGCCAGCAGTGTAACGACAGGGGGCTGGGAGACCCAGTACTTC.

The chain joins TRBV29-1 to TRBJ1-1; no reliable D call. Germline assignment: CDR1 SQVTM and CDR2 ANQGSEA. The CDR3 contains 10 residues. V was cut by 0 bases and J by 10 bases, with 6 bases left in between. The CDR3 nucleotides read TGCAGCGTTGAAGAGGGGTCAGCTTTCTTT. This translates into CSVEEGSAFF.

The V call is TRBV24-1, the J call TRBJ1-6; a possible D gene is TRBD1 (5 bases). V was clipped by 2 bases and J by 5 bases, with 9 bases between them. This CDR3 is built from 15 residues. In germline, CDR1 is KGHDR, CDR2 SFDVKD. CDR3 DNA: TGTGCCACCAGTGATTCGGGACTGAATAATTCACCCCTCCACTTT. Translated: CATSDSGLNNSPLHF.

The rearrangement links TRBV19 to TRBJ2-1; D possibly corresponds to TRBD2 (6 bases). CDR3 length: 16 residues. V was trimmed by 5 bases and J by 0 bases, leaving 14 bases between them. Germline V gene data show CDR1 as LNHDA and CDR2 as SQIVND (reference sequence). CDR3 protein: CASSAGTSSSYNEQFF. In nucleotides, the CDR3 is TGTGCCAGTAGTGCGGGGACTTCCAGCTCCTACAATGAGCAGTTCTTC.

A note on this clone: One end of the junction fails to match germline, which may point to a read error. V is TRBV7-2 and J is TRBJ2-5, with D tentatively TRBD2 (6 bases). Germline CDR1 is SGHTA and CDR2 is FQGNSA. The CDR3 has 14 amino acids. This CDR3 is CASSTGTLQENQYF. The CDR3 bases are TGTGCCAGCAGCACTGGGACTTTACAAGAGAACCAGTACTTC.

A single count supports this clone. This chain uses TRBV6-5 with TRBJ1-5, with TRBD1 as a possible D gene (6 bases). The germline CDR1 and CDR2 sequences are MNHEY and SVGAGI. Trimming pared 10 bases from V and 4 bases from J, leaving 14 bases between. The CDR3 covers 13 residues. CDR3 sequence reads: CATREDSNQPQHF. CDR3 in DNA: TGTGCCACCAGAGAGGACAGTAATCAGCCCCAGCATTTT.

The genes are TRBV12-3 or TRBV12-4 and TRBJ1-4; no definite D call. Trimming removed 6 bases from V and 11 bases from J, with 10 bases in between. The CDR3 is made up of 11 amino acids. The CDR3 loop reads CASSPGVKLFF. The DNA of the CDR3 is TGTGCCAGCAGCCCGGGTGTGAAACTGTTTTTT.

CDR3 protein: CASSKRQGFDGYTF. Written as DNA, the CDR3 is TGTGCCAGTAGTAAAAGACAGGGTTTTGATGGCTACACCTTC. The rearrangement links TRBV19 to TRBJ1-2, with 7 bases lining up with TRBD1. Germline V CDR1 and CDR2: LNHDA, SQIVND (reference sequence). The CDR3 consists of 14 residues. Losses at the gene ends were 4 bases for V and 6 bases for J; bases not matched to a gene: 8.